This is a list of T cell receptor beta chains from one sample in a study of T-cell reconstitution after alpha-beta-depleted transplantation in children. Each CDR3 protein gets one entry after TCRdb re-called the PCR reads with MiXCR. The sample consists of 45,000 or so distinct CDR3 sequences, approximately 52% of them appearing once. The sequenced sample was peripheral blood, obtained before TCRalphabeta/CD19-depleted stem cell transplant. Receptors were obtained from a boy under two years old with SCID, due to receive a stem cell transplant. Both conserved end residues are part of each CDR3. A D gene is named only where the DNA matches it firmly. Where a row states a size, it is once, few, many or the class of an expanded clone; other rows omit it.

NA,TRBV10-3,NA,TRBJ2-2,CAISRGTDTGELFF,TGTGCCATCAGCCGGGGTACGGACACCGGGGAGCTGTTTTTT
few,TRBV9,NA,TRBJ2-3,CASRRGPGTDTQYF,TGTGCCAGCAGACGGGGCCCGGGGACAGATACGCAGTATTTT
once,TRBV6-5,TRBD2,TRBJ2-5,CASSYFSGGTQETQYF,TGTGCCAGCAGTTACTTTAGCGGGGGGACTCAAGAGACCCAGTACTTC
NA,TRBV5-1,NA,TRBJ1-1,CASSLLLTPNTEAFF,TGCGCCAGCAGCCTCCTATTGACACCGAACACTGAAGCTTTCTTT
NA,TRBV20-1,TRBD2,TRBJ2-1,CSARDPSGVPYNEQFF,TGCAGTGCTAGAGATCCTAGCGGGGTCCCCTACAATGAGCAGTTCTTC
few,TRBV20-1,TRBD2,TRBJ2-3,CSAPLAGGRTDTQYF,TGCAGTGCCCCACTAGCGGGGGGGCGAACAGATACGCAGTATTTT
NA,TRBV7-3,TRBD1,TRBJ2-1,CASSPGTGNEQFF,TGTGCCAGCAGCCCCGGGACAGGGAATGAGCAGTTCTTC
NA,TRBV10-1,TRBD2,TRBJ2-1,CASSESRGFTIGSYNEQFF,TGCGCCAGCAGTGAGTCGCGGGGGTTCACGATTGGCTCCTACAATGAGCAGTTCTTC
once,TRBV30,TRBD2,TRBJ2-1,CAWSVWGRGLASLREQFF,TGTGCCTGGAGTGTTTGGGGGCGGGGACTAGCAAGTTTGAGGGAGCAGTTCTTC
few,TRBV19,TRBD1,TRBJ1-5,CASSWTGGRNNQPQHF,TGTGCCAGTAGCTGGACAGGGGGCAGGAACAATCAGCCCCAGCATTTT
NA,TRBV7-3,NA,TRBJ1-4,CASSLSVEFTEKLFF,TGTGCCAGCAGCTTAAGCGTTGAATTTACTGAAAAACTGTTTTTT
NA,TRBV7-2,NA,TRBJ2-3,CASSLWGGGDTQYF,TGTGCCAGCAGCTTATGGGGGGGCGGGGATACGCAGTATTTT
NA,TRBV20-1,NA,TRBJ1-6,CSAIDLQTESPLHF,TGCAGTGCTATTGACCTCCAGACAGAATCACCCCTCCACTTT
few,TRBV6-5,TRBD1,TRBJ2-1,CASLYRGRRYNEQFF,TGTGCCAGCCTTTACAGGGGGCGCAGGTACAATGAGCAGTTCTTC
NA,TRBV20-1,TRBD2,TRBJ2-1,CSALRGRGGNEQFF,TGCAGTGCCCTGAGGGGACGCGGGGGGAATGAGCAGTTCTTC
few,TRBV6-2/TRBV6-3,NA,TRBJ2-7,CASGHRYEQYF,TGTGCCAGCGGACACCGCTACGAGCAGTACTTC
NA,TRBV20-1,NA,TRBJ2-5,CSARAFDGQETQYF,TGCAGTGCTAGAGCCTTCGACGGCCAAGAGACCCAGTACTTC
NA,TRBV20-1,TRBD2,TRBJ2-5,CSVSSGGETQYF,TGCAGTGTGTCTAGCGGTGGAGAGACCCAGTACTTC
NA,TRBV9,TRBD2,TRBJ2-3,CASSVLAGGGTDTQYF,TGTGCCAGCAGCGTACTGGCGGGGGGTGGTACAGATACGCAGTATTTT
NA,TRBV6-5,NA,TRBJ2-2,CASSSGLKDTGELFF,TGTGCCAGCAGTTCTGGACTGAAAGACACCGGGGAGCTGTTTTTT
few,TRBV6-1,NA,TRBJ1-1,CASSPLGEARDTEAFF,TGTGCCAGCAGTCCCTTAGGGGAGGCGAGGGACACTGAAGCTTTCTTT
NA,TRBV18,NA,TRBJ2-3,CASETRTDTQYF,TGTGCCAGCGAGACACGCACAGATACGCAGTATTTT
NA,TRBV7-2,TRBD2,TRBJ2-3,CASSRASGGATDTQYF,TGTGCCAGCAGCAGAGCTAGCGGGGGGGCAACAGATACGCAGTATTTT
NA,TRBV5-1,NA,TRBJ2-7,CASSPLGSGLFDEQYF,TGCGCCAGCAGCCCCTTGGGATCAGGTCTCTTCGACGAGCAGTACTTC
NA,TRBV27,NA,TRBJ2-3,CASSLPPSGRATQYF,TGTGCCAGCAGTTTACCACCATCAGGGAGAGCTACGCAGTATTTT
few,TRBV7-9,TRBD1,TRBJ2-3,CASSLATTGADTQYF,TGTGCCAGCAGCTTAGCCACGACAGGGGCAGATACGCAGTATTTT
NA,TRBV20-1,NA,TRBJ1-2,CSARLVGRDANYGYTF,TGCAGTGCTAGACTGGTGGGCAGGGATGCTAACTATGGCTACACCTTC
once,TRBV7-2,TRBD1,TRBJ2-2,CASSPDRGPGELFF,TGTGCCAGCAGCCCGGACAGGGGCCCCGGGGAGCTGTTTTTT
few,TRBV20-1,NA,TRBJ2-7,CSAPQGREQYF,TGCAGTGCTCCGCAGGGACGCGAGCAGTACTTC
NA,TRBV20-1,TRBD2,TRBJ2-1,CSAPGLARSYNEQFF,TGCAGTGCCCCGGGACTAGCTCGCTCCTACAATGAGCAGTTCTTC
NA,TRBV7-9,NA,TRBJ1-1,CASSPTGGLNTEAFF,TGTGCCAGCAGCCCCACTGGCGGATTGAACACTGAAGCTTTCTTT
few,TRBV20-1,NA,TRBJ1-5,CSARRDIFSDQPQHF,TGCAGTGCTAGGAGGGACATTTTTTCGGATCAGCCCCAGCATTTT
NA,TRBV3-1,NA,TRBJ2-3,CASSPSRGGTDTQYF,TGTGCCAGCAGCCCCTCTCGCGGGGGCACAGATACGCAGTATTTT
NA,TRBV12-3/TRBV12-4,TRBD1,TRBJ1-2,CASSLMGQPYTF,TGTGCCAGCAGTCTCATGGGACAGCCCTACACCTTC
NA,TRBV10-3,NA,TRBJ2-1,CAIRGRGETDEQFF,TGTGCCATCAGAGGTCGGGGAGAAACCGATGAGCAGTTCTTC
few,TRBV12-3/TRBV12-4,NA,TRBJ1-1,CASSRTGRKNTEAFF,TGTGCCAGTTCAAGAACAGGGAGAAAGAACACTGAAGCTTTCTTT
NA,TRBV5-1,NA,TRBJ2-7,CASSFGEGSEQYF,TGCGCCAGCAGCTTCGGGGAAGGGAGCGAGCAGTACTTC
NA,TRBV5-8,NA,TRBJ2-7,CASRSRGEQYF,TGTGCCAGCAGATCGCGAGGGGAGCAGTACTTC
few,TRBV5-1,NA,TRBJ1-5,CASSRGGGEPQHF,TGCGCCAGCAGCAGGGGAGGAGGGGAGCCCCAGCATTTT
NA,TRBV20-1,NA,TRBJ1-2,CSASRTTYGYTF,TGCAGTGCTAGTAGGACAACTTATGGCTACACCTTC
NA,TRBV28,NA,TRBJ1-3,CASRNSGNSGNTIYF,TGTGCCAGCAGGAACTCAGGGAACTCTGGAAACACCATATATTTT
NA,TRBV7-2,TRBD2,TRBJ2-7,CASSLNPSGYEQYF,TGTGCCAGCAGCTTAAACCCTAGCGGTTACGAGCAGTACTTC
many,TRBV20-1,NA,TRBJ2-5,CSALALEQETQYF,TGCAGTGCCCTTGCCCTGGAGCAAGAGACCCAGTACTTC
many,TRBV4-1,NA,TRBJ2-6,CASSQLGSGANVLTF,TGCGCCAGCAGCCAGTTGGGCTCTGGGGCCAACGTCCTGACTTTC
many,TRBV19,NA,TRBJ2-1,CASNSGTQYNEQFF,TGTGCCAGTAACTCCGGGACGCAATACAATGAGCAGTTCTTC
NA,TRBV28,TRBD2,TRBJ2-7,CASSFQLADLSYEQYF,TGTGCCAGCAGTTTTCAACTAGCGGACCTTTCCTACGAGCAGTACTTC
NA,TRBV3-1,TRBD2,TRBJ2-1,CASTQEEWAGGGGEQFF,TGTGCCAGCACCCAAGAAGAATGGGCGGGGGGAGGTGGTGAGCAGTTCTTC
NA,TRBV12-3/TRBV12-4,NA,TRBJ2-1,CASIFVGGAYNEQFF,TGTGCCAGCATTTTTGTGGGGGGTGCTTACAATGAGCAGTTCTTC
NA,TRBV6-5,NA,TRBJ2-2,CASSYGQGLANTGELFF,TGTGCCAGCAGTTATGGACAGGGACTAGCGAACACCGGGGAGCTGTTTTTT
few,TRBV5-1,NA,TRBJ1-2,CASSLEAGRASDGYTF,TGCGCCAGCAGCTTGGAAGCTGGGAGAGCCTCCGATGGCTACACCTTC
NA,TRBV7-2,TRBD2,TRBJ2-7,CASSLASGGVQYF,TGTGCCAGCAGCTTGGCTAGCGGGGGAGTGCAGTACTTC